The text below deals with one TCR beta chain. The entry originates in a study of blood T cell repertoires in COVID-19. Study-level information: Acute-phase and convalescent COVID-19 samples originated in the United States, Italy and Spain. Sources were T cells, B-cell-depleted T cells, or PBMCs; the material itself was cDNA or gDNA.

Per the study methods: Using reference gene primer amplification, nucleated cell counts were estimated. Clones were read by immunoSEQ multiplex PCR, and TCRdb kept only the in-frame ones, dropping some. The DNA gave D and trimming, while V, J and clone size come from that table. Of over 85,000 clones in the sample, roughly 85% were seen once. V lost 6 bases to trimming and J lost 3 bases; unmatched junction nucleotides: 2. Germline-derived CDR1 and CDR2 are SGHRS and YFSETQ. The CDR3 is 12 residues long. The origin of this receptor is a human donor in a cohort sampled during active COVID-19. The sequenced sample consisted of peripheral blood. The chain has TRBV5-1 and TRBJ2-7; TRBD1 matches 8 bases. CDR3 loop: CASKGTGYEQYF. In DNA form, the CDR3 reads TGCGCCAGCAAAGGGACAGGCTACGAGCAGTACTTC.